The rows below give T cell receptor beta chains drawn from one sample of a study of a mutant IDH1 vaccine in newly diagnosed glioma. Using immunoSEQ multiplex PCR, the repertoire was profiled, and TCRdb retains in-frame clones only, with some absent. The sample carries some 33,000 clones, under 80% recorded once. Their specific antigens are unknown. The specimen was PBMCs, collected from a glioma patient whose treatment included an IDH1 peptide vaccine. These receptors were taken from a man in his thirties or forties with glioma. Each CDR3 is given with its conserved first and last residue. Fields, in order: V gene, clone size, J gene, CDR3 protein. Where a row states a size, it is once, few, many or the class of an expanded clone; other rows omit it.

v_call: TRBV10-3
clone_size: -
j_call: TRBJ2-5
cdr3_aa: CAISAVREGPETQYF

v_call: TRBV7-3
clone_size: -
j_call: TRBJ2-5
cdr3_aa: CASSLGQQETQYF

v_call: TRBV6-5
clone_size: once
j_call: TRBJ2-1
cdr3_aa: CASSYEAGGPREQFF

v_call: TRBV29-1
clone_size: -
j_call: TRBJ2-7
cdr3_aa: CSVGAKGLGRSEQYF

v_call: TRBV6-6
clone_size: -
j_call: TRBJ1-5
cdr3_aa: CASSSGFSWDQPQHF

v_call: TRBV7-7
clone_size: -
j_call: TRBJ1-3
cdr3_aa: CASSPGSPGNTIYF

v_call: TRBV7-2
clone_size: -
j_call: TRBJ1-3
cdr3_aa: CASSPRTGRSGNTIYF

v_call: TRBV30
clone_size: -
j_call: TRBJ2-5
cdr3_aa: CAWIRRGSGETQYF

v_call: TRBV27
clone_size: -
j_call: TRBJ2-2
cdr3_aa: CATSPGSTGELFF

v_call: TRBV2
clone_size: -
j_call: TRBJ1-1
cdr3_aa: CASRHHLQGKNTEAFF

v_call: TRBV30
clone_size: -
j_call: TRBJ1-1
cdr3_aa: CAWAGTNTEAFF

v_call: TRBV27
clone_size: -
j_call: TRBJ1-2
cdr3_aa: CASGESPGISGYTF

v_call: TRBV10-3
clone_size: -
j_call: TRBJ1-6
cdr3_aa: CAISESSRHNSPLHF

v_call: TRBV5-6
clone_size: -
j_call: TRBJ2-7
cdr3_aa: CASSLGRLAGVFHEQYF

v_call: TRBV19
clone_size: few
j_call: TRBJ1-1
cdr3_aa: CASSIGTEAFF

v_call: TRBV6-5
clone_size: -
j_call: TRBJ1-1
cdr3_aa: CASSPPGKMNTEAFF

v_call: TRBV7-8
clone_size: -
j_call: TRBJ2-7
cdr3_aa: CASSPGTDYEQYF

v_call: TRBV19
clone_size: -
j_call: TRBJ2-3
cdr3_aa: CASSPTGADTQYF

v_call: TRBV6-6
clone_size: -
j_call: TRBJ1-1
cdr3_aa: CASSSNYRGTEAFF

v_call: TRBV29-1
clone_size: -
j_call: TRBJ2-7
cdr3_aa: CSVEASGDEQPYEQYF

v_call: TRBV19
clone_size: -
j_call: TRBJ1-1
cdr3_aa: CASSIDSGRWNTEAFF

v_call: TRBV6-1
clone_size: -
j_call: TRBJ1-2
cdr3_aa: CASSRTGGNYGYTF

v_call: TRBV19
clone_size: -
j_call: TRBJ2-5
cdr3_aa: CASSIGRGSETQYF

v_call: TRBV4-3
clone_size: -
j_call: TRBJ2-3
cdr3_aa: CASSHSREASDTQYF

v_call: TRBV5-6
clone_size: -
j_call: TRBJ1-2
cdr3_aa: CASSPPPRWGNYGYTF

v_call: TRBV29-1
clone_size: -
j_call: TRBJ2-1
cdr3_aa: CSVTGTGYNEQFF

v_call: TRBV5-3
clone_size: -
j_call: TRBJ1-5
cdr3_aa: CARRGGGPSNQPQHF

v_call: TRBV9
clone_size: -
j_call: TRBJ1-2
cdr3_aa: CASSATSPGAALGYTF

v_call: TRBV10-3
clone_size: once
j_call: TRBJ2-2
cdr3_aa: CAINTNGNTGELFF

v_call: TRBV7-7
clone_size: -
j_call: TRBJ2-7
cdr3_aa: CASSLPLGRSSYEQYF

v_call: TRBV7-9
clone_size: -
j_call: TRBJ2-7
cdr3_aa: CASSLGGTTYEQYF

v_call: TRBV4-1
clone_size: -
j_call: TRBJ2-1
cdr3_aa: CASSQERVKGWDEQFF

v_call: TRBV28
clone_size: few
j_call: TRBJ1-4
cdr3_aa: CASSGSRVWEKLFF

v_call: TRBV27
clone_size: once
j_call: TRBJ1-5
cdr3_aa: CASSSIGHQPQHF

v_call: TRBV2
clone_size: -
j_call: TRBJ2-3
cdr3_aa: CASGSRDYTDTQYF

v_call: TRBV5-8
clone_size: -
j_call: TRBJ2-1
cdr3_aa: CASSLDANNEQFF

v_call: TRBV9
clone_size: -
j_call: TRBJ1-5
cdr3_aa: CASSVEAALDQPQHF

v_call: TRBV5-1
clone_size: once
j_call: TRBJ2-5
cdr3_aa: CASSLDRTQETQYF

v_call: TRBV5-3
clone_size: -
j_call: TRBJ2-1
cdr3_aa: CARSLIAGSSYNEQFF

v_call: TRBV7-2
clone_size: -
j_call: TRBJ2-7
cdr3_aa: CASSLAGTDSYEQYF

v_call: TRBV7-2
clone_size: few
j_call: TRBJ2-2
cdr3_aa: CASSLAVGAVGELFF

v_call: TRBV5-1
clone_size: once
j_call: TRBJ1-3
cdr3_aa: CASSLTADSGNTIYF

v_call: TRBV27
clone_size: -
j_call: TRBJ2-7
cdr3_aa: CASRRAGIMYEQYF

v_call: TRBV10-3
clone_size: -
j_call: TRBJ1-5
cdr3_aa: CAISKDLGVNQPQHF

v_call: TRBV10-3
clone_size: -
j_call: TRBJ1-1
cdr3_aa: CAISPGQVNTEAFF

v_call: TRBV9
clone_size: -
j_call: TRBJ1-2
cdr3_aa: CASSVDSAGVGGYGYTF

v_call: TRBV7-9
clone_size: -
j_call: TRBJ2-5
cdr3_aa: CASSSTEETQYF

v_call: TRBV30
clone_size: -
j_call: TRBJ2-7
cdr3_aa: CAWSVRTGYEQYF

v_call: TRBV5-1
clone_size: -
j_call: TRBJ1-1
cdr3_aa: CASSLDRGNTEAFF

v_call: TRBV2
clone_size: -
j_call: TRBJ1-4
cdr3_aa: CASSEIRGGREKLFF

v_call: TRBV6-5
clone_size: -
j_call: TRBJ1-2
cdr3_aa: CASSSRDRGHYGYTF

v_call: TRBV7-9
clone_size: -
j_call: TRBJ1-1
cdr3_aa: CASSLPQGREAFF

v_call: TRBV6-5
clone_size: -
j_call: TRBJ2-7
cdr3_aa: CASSRGQGGIYEQYF

v_call: TRBV2
clone_size: -
j_call: TRBJ1-2
cdr3_aa: CASSEELRGSNGYTF

v_call: TRBV6-5
clone_size: -
j_call: TRBJ2-3
cdr3_aa: CASTRTSGDTQYF

v_call: TRBV7-9
clone_size: -
j_call: TRBJ2-7
cdr3_aa: CASSSGTSVYEQYF